Listed here are 10 T cell receptor beta chains from one sample, sequenced in a study of cytotoxic CD8 clonotypes in ibrutinib-treated CLL. Generated by immunoSEQ multiplex PCR, the TCRdb table keeps only in-frame clones and is missing some. The table records 150,000 or so clones, 70% to 85% of them present only once. Sequenced material: PBMCs, taken after 12 months of ibrutinib treatment. The receptors originated from a human donor with chronic lymphocytic leukemia.

Here the CDR3 reads CSAETGPNQPQHF. The DNA of the CDR3 is TGCAGCGCCGAGACAGGGCCCAATCAGCCCCAGCATTTT. This sequence joins TRBV29-1 and TRBJ1-5; 7 bases align to TRBD1. This CDR3 comprises 13 residues. J gave up 3 bases and V 7 bases, and 6 bases lay outside the gene matches. Germline V gene sequence: CDR1 SQVTM, CDR2 ANQGSEA.

Concerning this clone itself: This is likely a read error, given that the CDR3 carries no conserved phenylalanine or tryptophan at its end. The DNA is left out, because the CDR3 cannot be placed on it with certainty; the CDR3 is given as TCRdb lists it. The gene calls are TRBV28 and TRBJ1-2; the table's TRBD1 call for D was not verified on the DNA. The CDR3 length equals 11 residues, ends included. Germline V gene data show CDR1 as MDHEN and CDR2 as SYDVKM. CDR3: CASSPDAGEGI.

The gene calls are TRBV28 and TRBJ1-2; no firm D call. V lost 4 bases and J lost 6, with 3 bases in between. The CDR3 extends over 10 amino acids. Germline lookup yields CDR1 MDHEN and CDR2 SYDVKM. CDR3 sequence reads: CASSYHGYTF. DNA of the CDR3: TGTGCCAGCAGTTACCATGGCTACACCTTC.

This clone was detected a few times. This chain joins TRBV11-2 and TRBJ2-7; the D is unclear. The CDR3 loop spans 12 amino acids. V lost 1 base and J lost 4, with 5 bases in between. In germline, CDR1 is SGHAT, CDR2 FQNNGV. CDR3 bases: TGTGCCAGCAGCTTAGTTGTATACGAGCAGTACTTC. This encodes CASSLVVYEQYF.

The chain combines TRBV7-2 with TRBJ2-7; D is possibly TRBD2 (5 bases). V gave up 5 bases and J gave up 2 bases, with 13 bases separating them. The CDR3 is made up of 14 amino acids. The V gene's germline CDR1 is SGHTA and CDR2 FQGNSA. The CDR3, as DNA: TGTGCCAGCAGCGCGGGCACTAGTGCCTACGAGCAGTACTTC. Its translation is CASSAGTSAYEQYF. Filled out from reference TRBV7-2 and TRBJ2-7, the complete variable domain reads GAGVSQSPSNKVTEKGKDVELRCDPISGHTALYWYRQSLGQGLEFLIYFQGNSAPDKSGLPSDRFSAERTGGSVSTLTIQRTQQEDSAVYLCASSAGTSAYEQYFGPGTRLTVT.

This clone has just a few counts. V gene TRBV7-3 combines with J gene TRBJ2-2, with TRBD1 matching 7 bases. This CDR3 has 13 amino acids. CDR1 is SGHTA and CDR2 is FQGTGA in the germline V gene. Trimming cost V 5 bases and J 9 bases; bases outside gene matches: 6. The CDR3 is CASSASGQRELFF. The CDR3 DNA sequence: TGTGCCAGCAGCGCATCGGGACAGCGGGAGCTGTTTTTT.

This clone was recorded a few times. The chain has TRBV7-2 and TRBJ1-1; no reliable D call. CDR1 and CDR2 from the germline V gene are SGHTA and FQGNSA. The CDR3 is 13 amino acids. V lost 2 bases, J lost 1 base, and 5 bases lay in between. The CDR3, as DNA: TGTGCCAGCAGCTTAAGGGAGAACACTGAAGCTTTCTTT. This encodes CASSLRENTEAFF.

V gene TRBV7-3 combines with J gene TRBJ1-5, with 7 positions matching TRBD1. This CDR3 contains 18 residues. V lost 5 bases, J lost 2 bases, and 15 bases stayed unmatched. Germline V lookup: CDR1 SGHTA, CDR2 FQGTGA. CDR3 protein: CASSPRKGAAGGNQPQHF. The CDR3 DNA reads as TGTGCCAGCAGCCCACGGAAGGGGGCGGCGGGAGGCAATCAGCCCCAGCATTTT.

The chain couples TRBV6-6 to TRBJ1-2; D gene unclear. Germline V gene data show CDR1 as MNHNY and CDR2 as SVGAGI (reference sequence). This CDR3 spans 15 amino acids. V was shortened by 6 bases and J by 4 bases, with 18 bases between the two germline ends. DNA of the CDR3: TGTGCCAGCAGCCGCGAATTCGTTCCCCCCTATGGCTACACCTTC. It encodes CASSREFVPPYGYTF.

The rearrangement joins TRBV7-2 to TRBJ2-5, with a weak D call TRBD2 (6 bases). The ends were cut back, 5 bases at V and 5 bases at J, with 15 bases in the middle. The CDR3 runs to 14 residues. CDR1 and CDR2 (germline): SGHTA, FQGNSA. The CDR3 loop is CASSIPLGRETQYF. CDR3 nucleotide sequence: TGTGCCAGCAGCATTCCACTTGGGAGGGAGACCCAGTACTTC.